The 8 T cell receptor beta chains in this list originate from one sample, sequenced in a study of T-cell memory formation after mild COVID-19. TCRdb reprocessed the 5' RACE reads via MiXCR and lists one record per CDR3 protein. Here the sample spans hundreds of thousands of distinct CDR3 sequences, around a sixth being singletons. Sequencing was performed on PBMCs or a T cell subset sorted from them (not recorded which). These receptors were collected from an adult woman who had mild COVID-19 (a few samples of this study predate the infection). Cell type and time point are not known.

CDR3 sequence reads: CASSHKGTSGGNEQFF. The CDR3 nucleotides are TGTGCCAGCAGCCATAAGGGGACTAGCGGGGGAAATGAGCAGTTCTTC. This chain uses TRBV11-3 with TRBJ2-1; 14 bases are a match to TRBD2. The CDR3 sequence is 16 residues long. Unmatched junction bases numbered 7, after V lost 5 bases and J lost 7 bases. Germline assignment: CDR1 SGHNT and CDR2 YENEEA.

The J gene is TRBJ2-2, the V gene TRBV7-9; D remains unclear. This CDR3 region has 14 residues. The V and J ends lost 0 bases and 6 bases respectively, with 8 bases between them. Germline CDR1 is SEHNR and CDR2 is FQNEAQ (reference sequence). CDR3 sequence reads: CASSLAGSPGELFF. The CDR3 DNA is TGTGCCAGCAGCTTAGCAGGGTCCCCCGGGGAGCTGTTTTTT.

The chain employs TRBV5-1 and TRBJ2-1, with D hard to call. V gave up 1 base and J gave up 7 bases, with 6 bases separating them. The length of the CDR3 is 12 residues. CDR1 is SGHRS, CDR2 YFSETQ, per germline. CDR3 in amino acids: CASSLSWNEQFF. The CDR3, as DNA: TGCGCCAGCAGCTTGAGCTGGAATGAGCAGTTCTTC.

This chain joins TRBV4-1 and TRBJ1-4; D is unresolved. The germline CDR1 and CDR2 sequences are MGHRA and YSYEKL. This CDR3 has 13 residues. Trimming removed 2 bases from V and 6 bases from J, with 7 bases in between. Written as DNA, the CDR3 is TGCGCCAGCAGCCAACCGGGAGATGAAAAACTGTTTTTT. As protein: CASSQPGDEKLFF.

The rearrangement uses TRBV7-9 and TRBJ2-7, with TRBD2 matching 9 bases. CDR1 is SEHNR and CDR2 is FQNEAQ in the germline V gene (reference sequence). V lost 5 bases to trimming and J lost 0 bases; unmatched junction nucleotides: 5. The length of the CDR3 is 15 residues. CDR3 nucleotides: TGTGCCAGCAGCCGACTAGCGGACGTCTCCTACGAGCAGTACTTC. It yields the protein CASSRLADVSYEQYF.

V gene TRBV5-8 combines with J gene TRBJ2-5, with 8 positions matching TRBD1. Germline V gene lookup returns CDR1 SGHTS and CDR2 YDEGEE. The CDR3 covers 13 residues. The V gene end was trimmed by 0 bases and the J gene end by 13 bases; junction bases not matched to a gene: 8. The CDR3 protein is CASSLARQGYSYF. The DNA for the CDR3 is TGTGCCAGCAGCTTGGCTCGACAGGGGTATTCGTACTTC.

CDR3 in DNA: TGTGCCAGTAGTACGCGGGACCACTATGGCTACACCTTC. Translation: CASSTRDHYGYTF. The chain is built from TRBV19 and TRBJ1-2; TRBD1 might be the D (5 bases). CDR3 length: 13 residues. V dropped 4 bases and J dropped 3 bases, with 9 bases sitting between them. Germline V CDR1 and CDR2: LNHDA, SQIVND (reference sequence).

The CDR3 sequence: CASSFTGAFSYEQYF. The CDR3 DNA sequence: TGTGCCAGCAGCTTTACAGGGGCCTTCTCCTACGAGCAGTACTTC. The chain recombines TRBV11-2 with TRBJ2-7; 7 bases align to TRBD1. The CDR3 spans 15 residues. Germline V CDR1 and CDR2: SGHAT, FQNNGV. With V trimmed by 3 bases and J by 0 bases, 5 bases remained unmatched.